This TCR beta chain emerged from a study of immune characterization of retroperitoneal liposarcoma (dated by TCRdb to the late 2010s). For CDR1 and CDR2, the germline V gene lists SGHTA and FQGNSA. Compared with germline, V lacks 5 bases and J lacks 11 bases; bases without a gene match: 14. From cysteine to phenylalanine, the CDR3 is 15 amino acids long. Kept here is only the CDR3 DNA, which spans 45 bases and is read in frame from base 1. Library construction relied on PCR. Sequencer: NextSeq 500. In TCRdb, the public reads were trimmed at Q25 with fastp and aligned with MiXCR, with productive beta chains retained. CDR3 protein duplicates are merged, each entry listing the most common genes and DNA. This sample lists about 10,000 distinct CDR3 sequences; 37% were detected once. The ten largest clonotypes hold under 30% of the sample. This clonotype has a count of ten or more. Its cognate antigen has yet to be identified. No base-level quality is on record; no much larger clone is a single base apart.

The clonotype comes from a male donor with retroperitoneal liposarcoma. The V and J segments used are TRBV7-2 and TRBJ2-5; 10 central bases correspond to TRBD2. The sequenced material came from tumor tissue. CDR3 reads: CASSPDSGRYNEQYF. The nucleotide sequence reads as follows: TGTGCCAGCAGCCCAGATAGCGGGAGGTACAATGAGCAGTACTTC.